This paragraph reports one TCR beta chain. Caucasian individuals from Russia who were healthy and aged roughly 6 to 95 acted as donors. Isolated PBMCs totaled at least 7 million in each sample. Each sample provided at least 5 micrograms of extracted total RNA. The CDR3 is made up of 15 amino acids. Germline lookup yields CDR1 DFQATT and CDR2 SNEGSKA (reference sequence). The entry originates in a study of blood T cells in healthy people across ages. A J-beta primer mix and a sample-barcoded 5' primer were used in a second PCR of about 7 to 12 cycles. Through a template-switch adaptor with 12 random nucleotides, each cDNA molecule received a tag. MiXCR was run by TCRdb on the 5' RACE reads, yielding one entry per CDR3 protein. The sample carries just over 800,000 distinct CDR3 sequences, around 62% recorded once.

Material: blood. The origin of this receptor is a man aged 30 to 39 in good health. The rearrangement joins TRBV20-1 to TRBJ2-4, with a weak D call TRBD1 (5 bases). TRBJ2-7 matches the DNA end more closely, so the J call is doubtful. CDR3 residues: CSARDSAGFSYEQYF. CDR3 sequence (DNA): TGCAGTGCTAGAGATTCGGCAGGGTTCTCCTACGAGCAGTACTTC.